These T cell receptor beta chains were read from a single sample in a study of OX40 agonist ivuxolimab in advanced cancers. The repertoire was sequenced with immunoSEQ multiplex PCR; TCRdb's copy has only in-frame clones and lacks some. Of around 19,000 clones detected, around 70% appear once; the ten largest clones hold about 33%. Source: CD4+ or CD8+ T cells sorted from blood, taken in a trial of the OX40 agonist ivuxolimab. The receptors derive from an adult with an advanced solid tumor such as melanoma, head and neck, liver or kidney cancer. The CDR3 runs from the conserved cysteine through the conserved F or W.

j_call	v_call	cdr3_aa
TRBJ2-1	TRBV4-3	CASSQDSAGSSYNEQFF
TRBJ2-3	TRBV6-4	CASRELAGDTDTQYF
TRBJ1-4	TRBV6-1	CASIKTATNEKLFF
TRBJ1-2	TRBV7-8	CASSLRQGPPLSYTF
TRBJ1-1	TRBV15	CATSADTEAFF
TRBJ1-3	TRBV7-9	CASSLAAISGNTIYF
TRBJ2-3	TRBV28	CASSFGQGDTDTQYF
TRBJ2-7	TRBV7-9	CASSLSPGTGGYEQYF
TRBJ1-1	TRBV28	CASSIIGTGSEAFF
TRBJ1-1	TRBV5-6	CASSPPASGGLNTEAFF
TRBJ1-3	TRBV28	CASSSSSVSSGNTIYF
TRBJ2-3	TRBV9	CASSVSSGDTQYF
TRBJ2-7	TRBV11-2	CASSSYNEQYF
TRBJ1-1	TRBV27	CASSLGTEAFF
TRBJ2-2	TRBV19	CASSIGGRSNTGELFF
TRBJ2-7	TRBV11-2	CASSSTESEQYF
TRBJ2-2	TRBV5-4	CASGLGGELFF
TRBJ2-7	TRBV5-1	CASSWDRLYEQYF